Here is one T cell receptor (beta chain) with its context. Under the authors' procedure: Estimation of nucleated cell counts relied on the amplification of reference gene primers. Sequencing used immunoSEQ multiplex PCR; TCRdb keeps in-frame clones, though not all of them. D and trimming come from the DNA, and the V and J calls and clone size come from that table. The sample lists about 300,000 clones, more than 70% occurring once. The data belong to a study of blood T cell repertoires in COVID-19. Study at large: Samples of COVID-19 (acute and convalescent) were obtained from the United States, Italy and Spain. T cells, B-cell-depleted T cells, or PBMCs supplied cDNA or gDNA.

Looked up from germline, CDR1 is LNHDA and CDR2 is SQIVND (reference sequence). The CDR3 has 15 residues. Trimming cost V 6 bases and J 4 bases; bases outside gene matches: 9. The specimen was peripheral blood. The genes are TRBV19 and TRBJ2-3; TRBD1 aligns across 8 bases. This clonotype was sampled from a woman in her twenties or thirties who had recovered from COVID-19. CDR3: CASRIQGARADTQYF. CDR3 nucleotide sequence: TGTGCCAGTAGGATTCAGGGGGCTAGGGCAGATACGCAGTATTTT.